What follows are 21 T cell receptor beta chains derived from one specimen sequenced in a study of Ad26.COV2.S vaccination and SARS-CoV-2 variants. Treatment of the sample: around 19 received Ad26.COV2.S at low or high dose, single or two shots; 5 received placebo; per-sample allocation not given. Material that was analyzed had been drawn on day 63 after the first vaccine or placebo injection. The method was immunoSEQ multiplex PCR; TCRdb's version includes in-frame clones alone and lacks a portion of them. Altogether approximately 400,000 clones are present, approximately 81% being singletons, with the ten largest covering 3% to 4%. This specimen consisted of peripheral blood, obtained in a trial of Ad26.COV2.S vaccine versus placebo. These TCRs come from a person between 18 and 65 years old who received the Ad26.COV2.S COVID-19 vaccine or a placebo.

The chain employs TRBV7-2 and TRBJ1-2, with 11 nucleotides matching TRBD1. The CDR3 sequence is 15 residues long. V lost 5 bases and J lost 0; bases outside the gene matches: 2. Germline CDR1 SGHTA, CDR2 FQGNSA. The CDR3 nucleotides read TGTGCCAGCAGCCAGGACAGGGGGCCTAACTATGGCTACACCTTC. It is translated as CASSQDRGPNYGYTF.

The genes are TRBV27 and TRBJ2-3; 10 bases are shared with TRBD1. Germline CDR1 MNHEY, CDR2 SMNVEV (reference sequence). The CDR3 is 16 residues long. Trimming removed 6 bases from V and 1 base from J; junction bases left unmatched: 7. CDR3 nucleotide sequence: TGTGCCAGCAGCCACACCGGGACAGGGGGCACAGATACGCAGTATTTT. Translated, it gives CASSHTGTGGTDTQYF.

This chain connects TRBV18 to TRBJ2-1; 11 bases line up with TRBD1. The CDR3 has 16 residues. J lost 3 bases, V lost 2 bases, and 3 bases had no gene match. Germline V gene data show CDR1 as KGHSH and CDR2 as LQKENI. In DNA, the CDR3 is TGTGCCAGCTCACCAGCGGGACAGGGGGTCTACAATGAGCAGTTCTTC. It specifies CASSPAGQGVYNEQFF.

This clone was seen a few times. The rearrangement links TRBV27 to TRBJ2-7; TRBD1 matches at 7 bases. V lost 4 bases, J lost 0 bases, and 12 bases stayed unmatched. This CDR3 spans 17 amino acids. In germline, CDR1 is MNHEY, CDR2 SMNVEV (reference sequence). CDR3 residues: CASSSRPGQSSSYEQYF. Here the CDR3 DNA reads TGTGCCAGCAGTTCACGCCCGGGACAGTCCAGCTCCTACGAGCAGTACTTC.

For the CDR3, the DNA is TGTGCCAGTAGTATACAGGGGTCGGCTGGCTATGGCTACACCTTC. Its protein product is CASSIQGSAGYGYTF. This sequence joins TRBV19 and TRBJ1-2, with D perhaps matching TRBD1 (6 bases). In germline, CDR1 is LNHDA, CDR2 SQIVND (reference sequence). Between the trimmed V and J ends, which lost 2 bases and 4 bases, there was a span of 14 bases. The CDR3 sequence is 15 residues long.

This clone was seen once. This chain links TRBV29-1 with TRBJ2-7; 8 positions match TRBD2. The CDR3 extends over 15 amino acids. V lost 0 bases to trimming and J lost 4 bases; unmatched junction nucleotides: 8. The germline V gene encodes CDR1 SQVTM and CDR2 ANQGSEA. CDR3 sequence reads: CSVEDRSSGSYEQYF. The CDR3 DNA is TGCAGCGTTGAAGATCGTTCCAGCGGGAGTTACGAGCAGTACTTC.

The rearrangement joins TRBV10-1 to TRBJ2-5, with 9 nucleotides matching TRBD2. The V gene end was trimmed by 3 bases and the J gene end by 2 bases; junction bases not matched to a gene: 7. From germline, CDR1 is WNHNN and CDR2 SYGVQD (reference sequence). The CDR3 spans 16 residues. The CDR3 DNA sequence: TGCGCCAGCAGTGATCGAACCAGCGGGGGGCAAGAGACCCAGTACTTC. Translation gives CASSDRTSGGQETQYF.

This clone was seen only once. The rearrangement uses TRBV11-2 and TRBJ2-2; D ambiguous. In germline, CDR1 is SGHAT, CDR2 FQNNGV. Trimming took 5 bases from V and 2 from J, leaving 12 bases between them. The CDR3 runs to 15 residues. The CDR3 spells CASSLRSRNTGELFF. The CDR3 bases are TGTGCCAGCAGCCTGCGATCCCGAAACACCGGGGAGCTGTTTTTT. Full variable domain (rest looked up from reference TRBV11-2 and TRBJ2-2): EAGVAQSPRYKIIEKRQSVAFWCNPISGHATLYWYQQILGQGPKLLIQFQNNGVVDDSQLPKDRFSAERLKGVDSTLKIQPAKLEDSAVYLCASSLRSRNTGELFFGEGSRLTVL.

CDR3 nucleotides: TGCGCCAGCAGCCAAGATTGGAGGGGGCTAGGTAATTCACCCCTCCACTTT. It encodes CASSQDWRGLGNSPLHF. The V and J genes are TRBV4-3 and TRBJ1-6; 7 bases agree with TRBD1. CDR1 is LGHNA and CDR2 is YSLEER in the germline V gene. V dropped 0 bases and J dropped 6; count of bases not matched to a gene: 8. There are 17 residues in the CDR3.

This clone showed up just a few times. CDR3 sequence: CSVGGNSYEQYF. Here the CDR3 DNA reads TGCAGCGTTGGAGGAAACTCCTACGAGCAGTACTTC. This chain connects TRBV29-1 to TRBJ2-7; unclear D gene. The CDR3 length is 12 residues. Germline V gives CDR1 SQVTM, CDR2 ANQGSEA. V was pared by 4 bases and J by 0 bases, with 7 bases between.

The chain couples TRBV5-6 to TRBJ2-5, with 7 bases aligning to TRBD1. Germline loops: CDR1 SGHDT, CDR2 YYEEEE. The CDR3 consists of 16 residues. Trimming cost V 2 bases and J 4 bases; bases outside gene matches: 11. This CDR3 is CASSLNTGATPETQYF. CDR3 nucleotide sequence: TGTGCCAGCAGCTTAAATACAGGGGCTACCCCAGAGACCCAGTACTTC. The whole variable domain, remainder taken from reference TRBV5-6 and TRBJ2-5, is DAGVTQSPTHLIKTRGQQVTLRCSPKSGHDTVSWYQQALGQGPQFIFQYYEEEERQRGNFPDRFSGHQFPNYSSELNVNALLLGDSALYLCASSLNTGATPETQYFGPGTRLLVL.

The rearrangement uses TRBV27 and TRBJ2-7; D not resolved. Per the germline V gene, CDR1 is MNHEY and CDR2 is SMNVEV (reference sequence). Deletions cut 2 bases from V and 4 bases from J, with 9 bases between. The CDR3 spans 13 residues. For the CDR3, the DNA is TGTGCCAGCAGTTTACTGGACGGGTACGAGCAGTACTTC. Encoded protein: CASSLLDGYEQYF.

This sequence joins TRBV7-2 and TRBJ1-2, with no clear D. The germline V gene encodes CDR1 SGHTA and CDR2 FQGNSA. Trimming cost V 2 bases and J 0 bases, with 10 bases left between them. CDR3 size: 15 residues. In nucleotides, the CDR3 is TGTGCCAGCAGCTTAATCTCGGGGACTAACTATGGCTACACCTTC. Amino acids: CASSLISGTNYGYTF.

This chain's CDR3 is CASSEDRGWEWNSPLHF. The CDR3 region has the DNA TGTGCCAGCAGTGAGGACAGGGGGTGGGAGTGGAATTCACCCCTCCACTTT. The chain uses TRBV6-1 and TRBJ1-6; 10 nucleotides agree with TRBD1. Germline trimming cut 3 bases from V and 7 bases from J; bases unmatched to any gene: 9. Germline V CDR1 and CDR2: MNHNS, SASEGT. The CDR3 is 17 amino acids.

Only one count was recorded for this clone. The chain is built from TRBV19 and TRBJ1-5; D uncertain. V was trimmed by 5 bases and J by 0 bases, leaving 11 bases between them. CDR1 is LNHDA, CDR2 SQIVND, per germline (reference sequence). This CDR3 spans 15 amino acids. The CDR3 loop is CASSPQDLSNQPQHF. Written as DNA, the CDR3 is TGTGCCAGTAGTCCCCAGGACCTTAGCAATCAGCCCCAGCATTTT.

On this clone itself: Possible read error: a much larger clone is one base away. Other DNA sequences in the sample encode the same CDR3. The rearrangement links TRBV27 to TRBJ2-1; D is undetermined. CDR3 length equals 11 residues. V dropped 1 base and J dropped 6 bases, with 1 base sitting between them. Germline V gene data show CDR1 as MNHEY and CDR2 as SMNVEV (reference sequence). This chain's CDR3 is CASSLFNEQFF. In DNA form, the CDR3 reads TGTGCCAGCAGTTTATTCAATGAGCAGTTCTTC.

The CDR3 DNA reads as TGTGCCACCTCATCCTGGGACGCCGCATCGGAAAAACTGTTTTTT. Translation gives CATSSWDAASEKLFF. The J gene is TRBJ1-4, the V gene TRBV19; the D gene is possibly TRBD1 (5 bases). The length of the CDR3 is 15 residues. Germline-derived CDR1 and CDR2 are LNHDA and SQIVND (reference sequence). V lost 10 bases and J lost 8, with 23 bases in between.

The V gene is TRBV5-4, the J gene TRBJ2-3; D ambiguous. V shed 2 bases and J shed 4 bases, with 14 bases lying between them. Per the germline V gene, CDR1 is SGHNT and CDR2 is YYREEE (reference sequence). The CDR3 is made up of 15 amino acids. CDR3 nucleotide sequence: TGTGCCAGCAGCTTATTTTCGTTGTCATCAGATACGCAGTATTTT. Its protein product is CASSLFSLSSDTQYF.

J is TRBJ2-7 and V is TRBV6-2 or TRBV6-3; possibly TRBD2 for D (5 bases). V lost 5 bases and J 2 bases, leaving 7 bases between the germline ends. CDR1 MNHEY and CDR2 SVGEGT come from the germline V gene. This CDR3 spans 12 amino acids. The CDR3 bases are TGTGCCAGCAGTGCGGGCCCCTACGAGCAGTACTTC. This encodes CASSAGPYEQYF.

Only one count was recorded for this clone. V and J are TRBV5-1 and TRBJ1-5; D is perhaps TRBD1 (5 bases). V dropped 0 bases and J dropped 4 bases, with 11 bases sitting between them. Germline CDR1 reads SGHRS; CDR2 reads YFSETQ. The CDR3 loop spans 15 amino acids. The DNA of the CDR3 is TGCGCCAGCAGCTTGGCAGGGTATGGGAATCAGCCCCAGCATTTT. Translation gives CASSLAGYGNQPQHF.

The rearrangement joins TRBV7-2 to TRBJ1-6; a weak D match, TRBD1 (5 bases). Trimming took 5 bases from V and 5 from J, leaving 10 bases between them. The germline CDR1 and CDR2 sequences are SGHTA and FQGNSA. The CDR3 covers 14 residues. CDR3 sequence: CASSAGPNNSPLHF. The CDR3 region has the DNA TGTGCCAGCAGCGCGGGACCGAATAATTCACCCCTCCACTTT.